This TCR beta chain came from a study of T cell clonality in common variable immunodeficiency. This clone showed up many times. Its specificity is unknown. The CDR3 is cut off 3 residues early in the read; its end comes from the germline J gene. Overall study findings and caveats: Patient heterogeneity in the CVID cohort limited correlations between repertoire features and clinical complications. CVID subjects shared fewer TCRbeta clones than healthy controls did.

The CDR3 has 12 residues. Trimming cost V 9 bases and J 6 bases, with 14 bases left between them. Sequencing input was equivalent genomic DNA from CVID and controls. Generated by immunoSEQ multiplex PCR, the TCRdb table keeps only in-frame clones and is missing some. The sample includes roughly 40,000 clones, none of them occurring once. Patients and controls were mostly of Caucasian heritage. This rearrangement joins TRBV23-1 to TRBJ1-2, with D tentatively TRBD1 (6 bases). TRBV23-1 is an ORF; its function is uncertain. The receptor comes from a person aged 18-69 years in good health. Sequencing was carried out using peripheral blood mononuclear cells. The DNA read from the CDR3 is TGCGCCAGGACGGACAGCCCGCATGGC. Protein: CARTDSPHG. The complete CDR3 protein is CARTDSPHGYTF.